The 27 T cell receptor beta chains given below trace back to one sample, sequenced in a study of metastatic and nonmetastatic thyroid tumors. TCRdb re-called clones from the PCR reads using MiXCR. The sample yields tens of thousands of clones, more than 25% seen once. Before thyroid surgery, none of the patients had received any treatment. Sequencing used blood. These receptor sequences come from a male donor with papillary thyroid cancer or a benign thyroid nodule (not recorded which). Some clones in this sample may be carry-over from other donors' samples.

The V and J genes are TRBV9 and TRBJ2-1; weak D call: TRBD1 (5 bases). There are 15 residues in the CDR3. V gave up 4 bases and J gave up 1 base, with 12 bases separating them. Germline V gene lookup returns CDR1 SGDLS and CDR2 YYNGEE. The CDR3 DNA follows: TGTGCCAGCAGCCAGGGCGGAGATTCCTACAATGAGCAGTTCTTC. Protein product: CASSQGGDSYNEQFF.

The V and J genes are TRBV3-1 and TRBJ2-7, with TRBD2 identical over 7 bases. In germline, CDR1 is LGHDT, CDR2 YNNKEL (reference sequence). The CDR3 length is 15 residues. Unmatched junction bases numbered 12, after V lost 4 bases and J lost 6 bases. The CDR3 nucleotides read TGTGCCAGCAGCCCCCGGGCGGGAGCTGGGGGCGAGCAGTACTTC. The encoded protein is CASSPRAGAGGEQYF.

The chain joins TRBV28 to TRBJ1-2; D perhaps matches TRBD1 (6 bases). The germline CDR1 and CDR2 sequences are MDHEN and SYDVKM. The CDR3 covers 14 residues. The V gene lost 6 bases and the J gene lost 9 bases, with 20 bases spanning the gap. CDR3 residues: CASRDTTRGRCYTF. CDR3 nucleotides: TGTGCCAGCAGAGATACCACCCGGGGGCGTTGCTACACCTTC.

This rearrangement joins TRBV3-1 to TRBJ2-7; 9 positions match TRBD2. The CDR3 extends over 15 amino acids. Germline CDR1 is LGHDT and CDR2 is YNNKEL (reference sequence). The junction had 8 bases not matched to a gene; V was cut back by 1 base and J by 7 bases. The CDR3 protein is CASSQGSGSNGEQYF. The DNA for the CDR3 is TGTGCCAGCAGCCAAGGTAGCGGGAGTAACGGGGAGCAGTACTTC.

This clone was counted between two and nine times. V usage is TRBV6-1 and J usage is TRBJ1-6; D is undetermined. CDR3 length: 17 amino acids. Looked up from germline, CDR1 is MNHNS and CDR2 is SASEGT. V was shortened by 6 bases and J by 0 bases, with 15 bases between the two germline ends. This chain's CDR3 is CASSPRQERSYNSPLHF. DNA of the CDR3: TGTGCCAGCAGCCCCAGGCAGGAACGCTCCTATAATTCACCCCTCCACTTT.

Notes on this clone: A read error may produce the germline difference seen at one junction end. The chain links TRBV5-8 to TRBJ2-7; TRBD2 is a possible D gene (6 bases). CDR1 and CDR2 (germline): SGHTS, YDEGEE. This CDR3 region has 15 residues. The CDR3, as DNA: TGTCCCAGCAGCTTTGCGGGAACTGCGACCAACGAGCAGTACTTC. Amino acids: CPSSFAGTATNEQYF. Full variable domain (outside the CDR3, taken from reference TRBV5-8 and TRBJ2-7): EAGVTQSPTHLIKTRGQQATLRCSPISGHTSVYWYQQALGLGLQFLLWYDEGEERNRGNFPPRFSGRQFPNYSSELNVNALELEDSALYLCPSSFAGTATNEQYFGPGTRLTVT.

This clone was recorded many times. CDR3 sequence: CASSPNTAGREQFF. In DNA form, the CDR3 reads TGTGCCAGCAGCCCAAATACCGCGGGCAGGGAGCAGTTCTTC. The V and J genes are TRBV7-3 and TRBJ2-1; tentatively, D is TRBD2 (5 bases). Trimming shortened V by 5 bases and J by 10 bases, and 18 bases separated the two germline ends. The CDR3 is made up of 14 amino acids. Germline V gene sequence: CDR1 SGHTA, CDR2 FQGTGA.

This chain joins TRBV2 and TRBJ1-5; D uncertain. Germline CDR1 reads SNHLY; CDR2 reads FYNNEI. The germline V and J ends were trimmed by 8 bases and 4 bases, with 21 bases remaining between them. The CDR3 is made up of 16 amino acids. The CDR3 loop reads CASSPGGGPQNQPQHF. The CDR3 DNA sequence: TGTGCCAGCTCACCTGGTGGCGGGCCCCAAAATCAGCCCCAGCATTTT. Looking up the rest from reference TRBV2 and TRBJ1-5 gives the full variable domain: EPEVTQTPSHQVTQMGQEVILRCVPISNHLYFYWYRQILGQKVEFLVSFYNNEISEKSEIFDDQFSVERPDGSNFTLKIRSTKLEDSAMYFCASSPGGGPQNQPQHFGDGTRLSIL.

This clone was found many times. The chain links TRBV3-1 to TRBJ1-1; the D is unclear. V lost 4 bases and J lost 7, with 13 bases in between. Per germline, CDR1 LGHDT and CDR2 YNNKEL (reference sequence). The CDR3 loop spans 13 amino acids. CDR3 nucleotide sequence: TGTGCCAGCAGCCCTCGGAGGCGGGGTGAAGCTTTCTTT. Amino acids: CASSPRRRGEAFF.

This clone showed up many times. This sequence joins TRBV18 and TRBJ2-2; D possibly corresponds to TRBD1 (5 bases). From germline, CDR1 is KGHSH and CDR2 LQKENI. CDR3 length: 14 amino acids. Deletions cut 2 bases from V and 3 bases from J, with 7 bases between. CDR3 protein: CASSPGAYTGELFF. In DNA form, the CDR3 reads TGTGCCAGCTCACCAGGGGCCTACACCGGGGAGCTGTTTTTT.

As for this clone: A junction end diverges from the germline sequence, so it may reflect a read error. This chain connects TRBV2 to TRBJ2-7, with D uncertain. This CDR3 contains 14 residues. From germline, CDR1 is SNHLY and CDR2 FYNNEI. CDR3 residues: CASRVTAPSYEQYF. The CDR3 DNA is TGTGCCAGCAGGGTGACGGCTCCCTCCTACGAACAGTACTTC.

Comment on this clone: Given the absence of the conserved phenylalanine or tryptophan at the CDR3 end, a read error is likely. The chain employs TRBV6-1 and TRBJ2-6, with D possibly TRBD2 on 5 matching bases. The CDR3 consists of 14 residues. The germline V gene has CDR1 MNHNS and CDR2 SASEGT. V was trimmed by 10 bases and J by 2 bases, leaving 12 bases between them. The CDR3 DNA reads as TGTGCCAACAAGACTATGCCTGGGGCCAACGTCCTGACTTCC. It encodes CANKTMPGANVLTS.

This clone showed up many times. The chain combines TRBV4-2 with TRBJ1-5, with D unresolved. The V gene's germline CDR1 is LGHNA and CDR2 YNFKEQ. Trimming cost V 1 base and J 0 bases, with 10 bases left between them. The CDR3 sequence is 16 residues long. CDR3 amino acids: CASSQVSGNSNQPQHF. Written as DNA, the CDR3 is TGTGCCAGCAGCCAAGTTTCAGGAAATAGCAATCAGCCCCAGCATTTT.

This sequence joins TRBV28 and TRBJ2-7; TRBD2 matches at 10 bases. J was trimmed by 4 bases and V by 6 bases; bases with no gene match: 6. CDR3 size: 14 residues. Germline V CDR1 and CDR2: MDHEN, SYDVKM. The CDR3 nucleotides read TGTGCCAGCAGCCTAGCGGGAGCTAGGTACGAGCAGTACTTC. Translated: CASSLAGARYEQYF.

This clone was found many times. This sequence joins TRBV18 and TRBJ1-4; 9 bases map to TRBD1. The CDR3 is made up of 13 amino acids. The V gene end was trimmed by 2 bases and the J gene end by 8 bases; junction bases not matched to a gene: 0. Germline CDR1 KGHSH, CDR2 LQKENI. CDR3 sequence reads: CASSPGQGEKLFF. The CDR3 bases are TGTGCCAGCTCACCAGGACAGGGGGAAAAACTGTTTTTT.

The V call is TRBV11-2, the J call TRBJ2-1; 7 bases align to TRBD2. The CDR3 is made up of 18 amino acids. V dropped 5 bases and J dropped 0; count of bases not matched to a gene: 13. Germline assignment: CDR1 SGHAT and CDR2 FQNNGV. CDR3: CASSGPRLASVSYNEQFF. The CDR3 coding sequence is TGTGCCAGCAGCGGTCCCAGACTAGCCTCGGTCTCCTACAATGAGCAGTTCTTC.

At least ten counts were recorded for this clone. Different DNA sequences within this sample yield the same CDR3. The V gene is TRBV28, the J gene TRBJ2-5; either TRBD1 or TRBD2 may supply D (5 bases each). Trimming cost V 2 bases and J 5 bases, with 12 bases left between them. This CDR3 region has 14 residues. Germline-derived CDR1 and CDR2 are MDHEN and SYDVKM. The CDR3 DNA reads as TGTGCCAGCAGTTTAGTTTCGGGACGGGAGACCCAGTACTTC. Its translation: CASSLVSGRETQYF. The whole variable domain, filled in from reference TRBV28 and TRBJ2-5, reads DVKVTQSSRYLVKRTGEKVFLECVQDMDHENMFWYRQDPGLGLRLIYFSYDVKMKEKGDIPEGYSVSREKKERFSLILESASTNQTSMYLCASSLVSGRETQYFGPGTRLLVL.

Ten or more counts support this clone. The rearrangement uses TRBV4-1 and TRBJ2-4; 10 bases match TRBD2. With 1 base clipped from V and 2 bases from J, the junction kept 8 bases outside the gene matches. Germline V gives CDR1 MGHRA, CDR2 YSYEKL. The CDR3 is 18 amino acids. The CDR3 here is CASSQGRVAGGPKNIQYF. The CDR3 DNA follows: TGCGCCAGCAGCCAAGGCCGAGTAGCGGGAGGACCCAAAAACATTCAGTACTTC.

The J gene is TRBJ1-4, the V gene TRBV2; possible D gene TRBD1, 5 bases. CDR1 and CDR2 from the germline V gene are SNHLY and FYNNEI. Trimming removed 4 bases from V and 6 bases from J, with 18 bases in between. The CDR3 extends over 16 amino acids. The CDR3 sequence: CASSGDFTPPYEKLFF. The CDR3 region has the DNA TGTGCCAGCAGTGGGGACTTCACTCCTCCATATGAAAAACTGTTTTTT.

With regard to this clone: An end of the junction differs from the germline gene, which may be a read error. The chain has TRBV6-1 and TRBJ2-7; D unclear. The CDR3 runs 14 residues. CDR1 and CDR2 from the germline V gene are MNHNS and SASEGT. CDR3 sequence: CASGDFSSSYDQYF. In DNA form, the CDR3 reads TGTGCCAGCGGTGACTTTTCCAGCTCCTACGATCAGTACTTC.

This clone appeared a few times. This chain connects TRBV6-1 to TRBJ1-2; 8 nucleotides agree with TRBD1. This CDR3 contains 15 residues. Germline assignment: CDR1 MNHNS and CDR2 SASEGT. J was trimmed by 4 bases and V by 5 bases; bases with no gene match: 9. The CDR3 DNA sequence: TGTGCCAGCAGTACACGGACAGGGAAGGCCTATGGCTACACCTTC. Its translation: CASSTRTGKAYGYTF.

This clone showed up many times. The chain has TRBV28 and TRBJ2-7; no clear D gene. CDR3 length: 13 residues. V lost 6 bases and J lost 4, with 13 bases in between. Per germline, CDR1 MDHEN and CDR2 SYDVKM. The CDR3 bases are TGTGCCAGCAGAGTGACCCCGAGGTACGAGCAGTACTTC. The encoded protein is CASRVTPRYEQYF.

This clone is medium-sized within its sample. This chain uses TRBV19 with TRBJ1-5; D may be TRBD1 (6 bases). V was trimmed by 9 bases and J by 1 base, leaving 16 bases between them. There are 15 residues in the CDR3. Per the germline V gene, CDR1 is LNHDA and CDR2 is SQIVND (reference sequence). CDR3 sequence (DNA): TGTGCCAGCCTTTCCACCGGGACAAGCAATCAGCCCCAGCATTTT. Amino acids: CASLSTGTSNQPQHF.

This clone occurred many times. The rearrangement joins TRBV30 to TRBJ1-6; the D gene is possibly TRBD1 (6 bases). CDR3 length: 17 residues. Between the trimmed V and J ends, which lost 2 bases and 4 bases, there was a span of 18 bases. Germline assignment: CDR1 GTSNPN and CDR2 SVGIG (reference sequence). The CDR3 sequence: CAWSLMAGTFYNSPLHF. The CDR3 nucleotides read TGTGCCTGGAGTCTGATGGCGGGGACATTTTATAATTCACCCCTCCACTTT.

This clone was recorded at least ten times. The CDR3 nucleotides are TGCGCCAGCAGCTTGGCGGGCAGGGTGGAGACCCAGTACTTC. It translates to CASSLAGRVETQYF. The V call is TRBV5-1, the J call TRBJ2-5; maybe TRBD1 (5 bases). This CDR3 has 14 amino acids. Trimming pared 0 bases from V and 5 bases from J, leaving 11 bases between. Germline V lookup: CDR1 SGHRS, CDR2 YFSETQ.

At least ten counts were recorded for this clone. At one end, the junction sequence differs from germline, possibly due to a read error. The sample has other DNA sequences that encode this CDR3 too. The V gene is TRBV12-3 or TRBV12-4, the J gene TRBJ2-1; D is perhaps TRBD1 (6 bases). This CDR3 spans 15 amino acids. CDR3 protein: CASSSRTESYNEQFF. The CDR3 nucleotides read TGCGCCAGCAGTTCCCGGACAGAGTCCTACAATGAGCAGTTCTTC.

In its sample, this clone was seen many times. V and J are TRBV6-1 and TRBJ1-2; 9 bases match TRBD1. This CDR3 has 13 amino acids. The ends lost 7 bases at V and 6 bases at J; junction bases unmatched: 6. Germline V gene sequence: CDR1 MNHNS, CDR2 SASEGT. CDR3 DNA: TGTGCCAGCAAGCGGGACAGGGTACATGGCTACACCTTC. Translated: CASKRDRVHGYTF.